Given below is one TCR beta chain in context. The data stem from a study of OX40 agonist ivuxolimab in advanced cancers. This table comes from immunoSEQ multiplex PCR, and its TCRdb copy is limited to in-frame clones, with some not included. The sample lists roughly 76,000 clones, just under 85% occurring once. Germline CDR1 MGHRA, CDR2 YSYEKL. The CDR3 runs to 16 residues. Trimming took off 4 bases at V and 11 bases at J, with 26 bases between the two ends. Source: CD4+ or CD8+ T cells sorted from blood, taken in a trial of the OX40 agonist ivuxolimab. The sequence derives from an adult with an advanced solid tumor such as melanoma, head and neck, liver or kidney cancer. This rearrangement joins TRBV4-1 to TRBJ1-1, with D perhaps TRBD1 (6 bases). The CDR3 sequence is CASSPIRGAQEVRAFF. The CDR3 region has the DNA TGCGCCAGCAGCCCCATCCGGGGGGCCCAAGAGGTGAGGGCTTTCTTT.